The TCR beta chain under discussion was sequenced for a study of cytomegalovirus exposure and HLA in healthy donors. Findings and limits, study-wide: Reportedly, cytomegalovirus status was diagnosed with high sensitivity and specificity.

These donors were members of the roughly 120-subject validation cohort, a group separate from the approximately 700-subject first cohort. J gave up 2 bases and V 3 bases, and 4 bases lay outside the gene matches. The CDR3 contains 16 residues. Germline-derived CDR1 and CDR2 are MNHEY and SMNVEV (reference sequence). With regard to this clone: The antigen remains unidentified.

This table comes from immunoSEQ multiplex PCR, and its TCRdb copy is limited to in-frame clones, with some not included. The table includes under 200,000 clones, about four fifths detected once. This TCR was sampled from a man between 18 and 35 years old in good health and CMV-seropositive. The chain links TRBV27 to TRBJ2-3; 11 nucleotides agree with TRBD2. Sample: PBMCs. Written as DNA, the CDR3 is TGTGCCAGCAGTTTCCTAGCGGGAGGCCCCACAGATACGCAGTATTTT. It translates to CASSFLAGGPTDTQYF.